This section outlines one T cell receptor beta chain sequence together with its context. Its antigen is not identified. Sequencing was performed with immunoSEQ multiplex PCR; in TCRdb, only in-frame clones are kept and a portion is missing. The profile shows 100,000 or so clones, 90% of them singletons. The sample is drawn from a study of glioma-infiltrating T cells after dendritic cell vaccination. Study context: Samples are from glioblastoma patients in Phase I and II dendritic cell vaccine trials.

The time point is: after dendritic cell vaccination, including at tumor progression/relapse. Fresh-frozen tumor tissue and more than two years of survival data were available for all. Whole-study findings and limits: Higher TCR clonality did not directly relate to longer survival.

This TCR was recovered from a human donor with glioblastoma. The sample here was blood, taken after dendritic cell vaccination.

In nucleotides, the CDR3 is TGTGCCAGCAGTTACTCAAGATCTCGGGGGGGTGAAAAACTGTTTTTT. Its protein is CASSYSRSRGGEKLFF. The chain combines TRBV6-5 with TRBJ1-4; tentatively, D is TRBD1 (5 bases). Germline lookup yields CDR1 MNHEY and CDR2 SVGAGI. V lost 0 bases and J 7 bases, leaving 15 bases between the germline ends. The CDR3 length is 16 residues.